The text below deals with one T cell receptor beta chain. Its target is not known. This sample was included in a study of T cell responses to AZD1222 COVID-19 vaccine. Study-level points and caveats: There were vaccine-associated CD4 TCRs across spike, dominant at 160-218 and 743-854. The repertoires were collected only after the peak T cell response. Clonal diversity was possibly underestimated, and the donors were mostly white British, with more females.

The CDR3 has 14 amino acids. The V gene end was trimmed by 3 bases and the J gene end by 6 bases; junction bases not matched to a gene: 6. Germline V CDR1 and CDR2: SGDLS, YYNGEE. The protocol was immunoSEQ multiplex PCR, while the TCRdb copy is restricted to in-frame clones and leaves out a portion. The sample lists roughly 100,000 clones, 84% occurring once. Here the sequenced sample was peripheral blood, taken on day 0 of AZD1222 vaccination. This clonotype originated in an adult in good health. J is TRBJ2-7 and V is TRBV9; 10 bases match TRBD2. The CDR3 region is CASSERAGGREQYF. DNA for the CDR3: TGTGCCAGCAGCGAAAGAGCGGGAGGGCGCGAGCAGTACTTC.